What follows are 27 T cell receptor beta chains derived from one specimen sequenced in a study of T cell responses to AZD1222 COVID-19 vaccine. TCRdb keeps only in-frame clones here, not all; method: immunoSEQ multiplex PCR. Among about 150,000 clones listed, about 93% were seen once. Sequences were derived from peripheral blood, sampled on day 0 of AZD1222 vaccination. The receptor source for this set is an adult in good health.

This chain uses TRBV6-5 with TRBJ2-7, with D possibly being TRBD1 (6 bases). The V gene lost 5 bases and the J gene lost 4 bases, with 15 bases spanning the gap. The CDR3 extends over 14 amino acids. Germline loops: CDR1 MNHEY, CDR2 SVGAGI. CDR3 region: CASSPAGEAYEQYF. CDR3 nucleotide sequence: TGTGCCAGCAGTCCAGCAGGGGAAGCATACGAGCAGTACTTC.

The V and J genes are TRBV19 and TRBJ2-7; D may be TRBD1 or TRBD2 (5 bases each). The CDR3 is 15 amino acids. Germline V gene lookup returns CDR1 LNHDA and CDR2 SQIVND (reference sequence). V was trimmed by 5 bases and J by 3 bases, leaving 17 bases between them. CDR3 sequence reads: CASSPRERRYYEQYF. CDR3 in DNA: TGTGCCAGTAGTCCCAGGGAGCGGCGTTACTACGAGCAGTACTTC.

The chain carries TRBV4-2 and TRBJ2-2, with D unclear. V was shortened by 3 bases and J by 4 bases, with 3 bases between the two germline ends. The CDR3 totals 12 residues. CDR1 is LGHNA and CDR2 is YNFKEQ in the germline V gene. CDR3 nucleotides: TGTGCCAGCAGCCACCCCACCGGGGAGCTGTTTTTT. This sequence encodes CASSHPTGELFF.

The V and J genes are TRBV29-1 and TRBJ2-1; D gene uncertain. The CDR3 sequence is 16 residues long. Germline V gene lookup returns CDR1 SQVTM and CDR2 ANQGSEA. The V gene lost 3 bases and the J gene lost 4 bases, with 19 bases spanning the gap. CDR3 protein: CSVEGSPDVRYNEQFF. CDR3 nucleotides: TGCAGCGTTGAGGGGTCCCCGGATGTTCGGTACAATGAGCAGTTCTTC.

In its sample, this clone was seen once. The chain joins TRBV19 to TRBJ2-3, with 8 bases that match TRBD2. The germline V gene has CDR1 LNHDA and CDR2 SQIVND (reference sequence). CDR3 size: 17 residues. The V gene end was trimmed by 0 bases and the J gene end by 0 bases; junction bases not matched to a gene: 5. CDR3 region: CASSIDGRAASTDTQYF. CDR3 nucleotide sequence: TGTGCCAGTAGTATAGACGGGAGGGCCGCTAGCACAGATACGCAGTATTTT.

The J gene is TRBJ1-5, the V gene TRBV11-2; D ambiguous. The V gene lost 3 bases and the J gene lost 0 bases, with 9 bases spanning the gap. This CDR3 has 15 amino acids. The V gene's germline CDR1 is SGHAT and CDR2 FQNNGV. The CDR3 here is CASSLTALSNQPQHF. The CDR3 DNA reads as TGTGCCAGCAGCTTGACTGCTCTTAGCAATCAGCCCCAGCATTTT.

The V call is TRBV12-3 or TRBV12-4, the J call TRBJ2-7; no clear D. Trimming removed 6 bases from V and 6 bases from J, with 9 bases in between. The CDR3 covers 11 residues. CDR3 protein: CASSLPGEQYF. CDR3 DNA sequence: TGTGCCAGCAGCCTCCCTGGCGAGCAGTACTTC.

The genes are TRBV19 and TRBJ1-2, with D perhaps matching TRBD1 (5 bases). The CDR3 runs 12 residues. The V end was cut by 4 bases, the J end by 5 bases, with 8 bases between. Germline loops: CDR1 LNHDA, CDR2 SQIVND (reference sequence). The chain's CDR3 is CASSRQQYGYTF. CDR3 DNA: TGTGCCAGTAGTAGACAGCAGTATGGCTACACCTTC.

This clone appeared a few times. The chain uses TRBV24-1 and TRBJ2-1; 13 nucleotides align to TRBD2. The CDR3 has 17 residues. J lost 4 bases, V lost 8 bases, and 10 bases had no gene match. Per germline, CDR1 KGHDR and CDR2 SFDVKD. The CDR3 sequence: CATINETGLAGYNEQFF. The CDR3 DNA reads TGTGCCACCATTAACGAGACGGGACTAGCGGGATACAATGAGCAGTTCTTC.

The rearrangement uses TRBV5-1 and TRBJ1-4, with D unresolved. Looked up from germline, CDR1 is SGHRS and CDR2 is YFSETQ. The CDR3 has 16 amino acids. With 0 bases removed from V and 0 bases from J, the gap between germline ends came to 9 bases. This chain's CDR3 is CASSLAGKPTNEKLFF. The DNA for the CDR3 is TGCGCCAGCAGCTTGGCGGGAAAACCAACTAATGAAAAACTGTTTTTT.

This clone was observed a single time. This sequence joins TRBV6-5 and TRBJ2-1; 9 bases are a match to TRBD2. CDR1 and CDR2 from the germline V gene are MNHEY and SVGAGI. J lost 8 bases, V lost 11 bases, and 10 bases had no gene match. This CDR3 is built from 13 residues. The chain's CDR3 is CAGTSGPADEQFF. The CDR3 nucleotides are TGTGCCGGAACTAGCGGGCCCGCCGATGAGCAGTTCTTC.

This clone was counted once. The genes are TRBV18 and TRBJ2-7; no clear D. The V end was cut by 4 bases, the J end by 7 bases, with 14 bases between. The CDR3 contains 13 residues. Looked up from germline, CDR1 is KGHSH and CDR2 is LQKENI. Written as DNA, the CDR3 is TGTGCCAGCTCACGTGACCCCGTAGGAGAGCAGTACTTC. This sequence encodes CASSRDPVGEQYF.

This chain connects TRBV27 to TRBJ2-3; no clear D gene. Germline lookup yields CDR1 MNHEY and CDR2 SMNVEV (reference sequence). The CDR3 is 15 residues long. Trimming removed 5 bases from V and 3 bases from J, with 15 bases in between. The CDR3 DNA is TGTGCCAGCAGTCTCGCATCGTATTCAACAGATACGCAGTATTTT. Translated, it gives CASSLASYSTDTQYF.

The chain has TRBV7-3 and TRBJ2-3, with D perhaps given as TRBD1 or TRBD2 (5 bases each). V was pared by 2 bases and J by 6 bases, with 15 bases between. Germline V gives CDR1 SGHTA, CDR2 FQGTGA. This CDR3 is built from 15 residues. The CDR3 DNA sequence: TGTGCCAGCAGCTTAGTGGTCGGGGCCGCGGATACGCAGTATTTT. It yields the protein CASSLVVGAADTQYF.

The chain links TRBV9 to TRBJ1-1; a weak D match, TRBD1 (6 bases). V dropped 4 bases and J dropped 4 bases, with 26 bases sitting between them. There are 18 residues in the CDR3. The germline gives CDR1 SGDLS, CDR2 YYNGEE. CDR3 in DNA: TGTGCCAGCAGCCCCCGAGTAGGGGTAGGGGGGCCTGGCACTGAAGCTTTCTTT. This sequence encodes CASSPRVGVGGPGTEAFF.

The CDR3 sequence is CASSQDLGRLSGNTIYF. In DNA, the CDR3 is TGTGCCAGCAGCCAAGATTTGGGACGCCTCTCTGGAAACACCATATATTTT. The J gene is TRBJ1-3, the V gene TRBV4-2; weak D call: TRBD1 (5 bases). The CDR3 runs 17 residues. Germline CDR1 LGHNA, CDR2 YNFKEQ. V lost 0 bases to trimming and J lost 0 bases, with 12 bases between them.

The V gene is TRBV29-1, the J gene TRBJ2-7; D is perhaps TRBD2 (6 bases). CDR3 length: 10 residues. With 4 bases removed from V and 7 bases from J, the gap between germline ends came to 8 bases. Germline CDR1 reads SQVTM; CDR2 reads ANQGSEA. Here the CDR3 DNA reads TGCAGCGTTGGGACTACTGAGCAGTACTTC. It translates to CSVGTTEQYF.

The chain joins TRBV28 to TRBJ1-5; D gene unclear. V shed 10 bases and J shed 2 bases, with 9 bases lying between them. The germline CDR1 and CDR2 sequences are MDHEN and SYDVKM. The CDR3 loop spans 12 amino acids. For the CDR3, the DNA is TGTGCCACCTTCGGGGGCAATCAGCCCCAGCATTTT. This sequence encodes CATFGGNQPQHF.

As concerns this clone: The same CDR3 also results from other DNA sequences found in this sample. CDR3 nucleotide sequence: TGTGCCAGCAGCCCCACTAGACAGACCCAGTACTTC. Amino acids: CASSPTRQTQYF. The V call is TRBV14, the J call TRBJ2-5; D perhaps matches TRBD2 (5 bases). Trimming left V 4 bases short and J 6 bases short, with 9 bases between. The CDR3 runs to 12 residues. CDR1 and CDR2 from the germline V gene are SGHDN and FVKESK.

The CDR3 protein is CASSLIALGGRPDTQYF. CDR3 bases: TGTGCCAGCAGCTTAATCGCCTTGGGCGGGAGGCCAGATACGCAGTATTTT. J is TRBJ2-3 and V is TRBV7-3; 8 nucleotides match TRBD2. Germline V gene data show CDR1 as SGHTA and CDR2 as FQGTGA. The CDR3 extends over 17 amino acids. V gave up 1 base and J gave up 4 bases; unmatched junction bases: 10.

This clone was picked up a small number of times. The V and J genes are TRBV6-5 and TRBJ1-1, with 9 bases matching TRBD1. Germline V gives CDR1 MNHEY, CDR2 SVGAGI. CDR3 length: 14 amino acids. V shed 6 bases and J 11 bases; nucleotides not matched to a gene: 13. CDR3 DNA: TGTGCCAGCAGATCCGGGACAGGGACGGTAGCGGCTTTCTTT. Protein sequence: CASRSGTGTVAAFF.

The CDR3 region has the DNA TGTGCCAGCAGTCCCCCGACCCAACAGGGAAATCCGGGGGAGCAGTACTTC. Translating it yields CASSPPTQQGNPGEQYF. This chain uses TRBV6-6 with TRBJ2-7; D might be TRBD1 (6 bases). V was shortened by 5 bases and J by 7 bases, with 27 bases between the two germline ends. The CDR3 contains 17 residues. Per the germline V gene, CDR1 is MNHNY and CDR2 is SVGAGI (reference sequence).

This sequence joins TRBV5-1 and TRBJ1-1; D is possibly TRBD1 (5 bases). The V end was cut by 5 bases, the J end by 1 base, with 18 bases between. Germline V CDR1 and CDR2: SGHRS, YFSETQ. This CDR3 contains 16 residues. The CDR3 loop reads CASSNGGGVWNTEAFF. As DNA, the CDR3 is TGCGCCAGCAGTAATGGGGGTGGGGTGTGGAACACTGAAGCTTTCTTT. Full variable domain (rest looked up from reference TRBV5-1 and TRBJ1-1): KAGVTQTPRYLIKTRGQQVTLSCSPISGHRSVSWYQQTPGQGLQFLFEYFSETQRNKGNFPGRFSGRQFSNSRSEMNVSTLELGDSALYLCASSNGGGVWNTEAFFGQGTRLTVV.

DNA of the CDR3: TGTGCCAGCAGTTTCGGACCCCTTAACACCGGGGAGCTGTTTTTT. This sequence encodes CASSFGPLNTGELFF. The J gene is TRBJ2-2, the V gene TRBV28; D is unclear. From germline, CDR1 is MDHEN and CDR2 SYDVKM. Trimming shortened V by 3 bases and J by 2 bases, and 10 bases separated the two germline ends. This CDR3 has 15 residues. Full variable domain (missing parts from reference TRBV28 and TRBJ2-2): DVKVTQSSRYLVKRTGEKVFLECVQDMDHENMFWYRQDPGLGLRLIYFSYDVKMKEKGDIPEGYSVSREKKERFSLILESASTNQTSMYLCASSFGPLNTGELFFGEGSRLTVL.

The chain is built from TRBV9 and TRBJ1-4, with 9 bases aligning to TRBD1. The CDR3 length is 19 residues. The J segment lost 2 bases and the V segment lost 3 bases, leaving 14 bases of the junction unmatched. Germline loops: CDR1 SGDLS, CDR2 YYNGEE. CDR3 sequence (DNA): TGTGCCAGCAGCGCAGGAAGACCGGGACAGGGACAGACTAATGAAAAACTGTTTTTT. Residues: CASSAGRPGQGQTNEKLFF.

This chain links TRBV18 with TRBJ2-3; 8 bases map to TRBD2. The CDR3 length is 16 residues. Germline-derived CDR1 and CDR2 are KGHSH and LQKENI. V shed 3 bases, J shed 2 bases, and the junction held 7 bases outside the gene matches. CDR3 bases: TGTGCCAGCTCACCCCTACTAGCGGAGATCACAGATACGCAGTATTTT. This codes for CASSPLLAEITDTQYF.

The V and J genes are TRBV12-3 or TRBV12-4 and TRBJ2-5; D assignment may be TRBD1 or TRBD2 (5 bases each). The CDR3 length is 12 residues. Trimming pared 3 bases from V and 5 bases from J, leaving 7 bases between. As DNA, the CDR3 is TGTGCCAGCAGTTTCGAGGGGGAGACCCAGTACTTC. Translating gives CASSFEGETQYF.